A selection of T cell receptor beta chains follows, all from one sample in a study of PD-1 blockade in classical Hodgkin lymphoma. Measured with immunoSEQ multiplex PCR; TCRdb has only the in-frame clones, and not every one. Among some 53,000 clones listed, approximately 89% were seen once. This specimen was peripheral blood mononuclear cells (PBMCs), taken before the fourth cycle of nivolumab. All receptors derive from a human donor with classical Hodgkin lymphoma. Each CDR3 is given with its conserved first and last residue. Each record gives: D gene, V gene, clone size, J gene, CDR3 protein, CDR3 DNA. D genes are given only for firm matches. Rows may omit the clone size; those that give it use once, few, many or a size class.

d_call: NA; v_call: TRBV19; clone_size: NA; j_call: TRBJ2-7; cdr3_aa: CASSQSQVVRYEQYF; cdr3_nt: TGTGCCAGTAGCCAGAGCCAGGTGGTTAGGTACGAGCAGTACTTC
d_call: NA; v_call: TRBV27; clone_size: NA; j_call: TRBJ1-5; cdr3_aa: CASSFRGMASNQPQHF; cdr3_nt: TGTGCCAGCAGTTTTAGGGGTATGGCGAGCAATCAGCCCCAGCATTTT
d_call: NA; v_call: TRBV6-1; clone_size: NA; j_call: TRBJ1-5; cdr3_aa: CASRQGVNQPQHF; cdr3_nt: TGTGCCAGCAGACAGGGAGTCAATCAGCCCCAGCATTTT
d_call: TRBD2; v_call: TRBV7-3; clone_size: NA; j_call: TRBJ2-1; cdr3_aa: CASSSPTSGGRNEQFF; cdr3_nt: TGTGCCAGCAGCTCCCCCACTAGCGGGGGTCGGAATGAGCAGTTCTTC
d_call: NA; v_call: TRBV9; clone_size: NA; j_call: TRBJ1-1; cdr3_aa: CASSMDDTEAFF; cdr3_nt: TGTGCCAGCAGCATGGATGACACTGAAGCTTTCTTT
d_call: NA; v_call: TRBV29-1; clone_size: NA; j_call: TRBJ1-1; cdr3_aa: CSVPGAGTEAFF; cdr3_nt: TGCAGCGTACCGGGGGCGGGCACTGAAGCTTTCTTT
d_call: NA; v_call: TRBV19; clone_size: NA; j_call: TRBJ1-1; cdr3_aa: CASSMYNTEAFF; cdr3_nt: TGTGCCAGTAGTATGTATAACACTGAAGCTTTCTTT
d_call: NA; v_call: TRBV9; clone_size: NA; j_call: TRBJ2-2; cdr3_aa: CASSVGNTGELFF; cdr3_nt: TGTGCCAGCAGCGTAGGAAACACCGGGGAGCTGTTTTTT
d_call: NA; v_call: TRBV19; clone_size: NA; j_call: TRBJ1-3; cdr3_aa: CASSISGQASGNTIYF; cdr3_nt: TGTGCCAGTAGTATCAGCGGGCAGGCCTCTGGAAACACCATATATTTT
d_call: NA; v_call: TRBV6-1; clone_size: NA; j_call: TRBJ1-5; cdr3_aa: CASSEAHGRQPQHF; cdr3_nt: TGTGCCAGCAGTGAAGCCCACGGCCGTCAGCCCCAGCATTTT
d_call: TRBD2; v_call: TRBV7-2; clone_size: NA; j_call: TRBJ2-5; cdr3_aa: CASSFAGGETQYF; cdr3_nt: TGTGCCAGCAGCTTTGCGGGGGGAGAGACCCAGTACTTC
d_call: TRBD2; v_call: TRBV5-1; clone_size: NA; j_call: TRBJ2-7; cdr3_aa: CASSLGAGIYEQYF; cdr3_nt: TGCGCCAGCAGCTTGGGAGCGGGAATTTACGAGCAGTACTTC
d_call: NA; v_call: TRBV18; clone_size: few; j_call: TRBJ2-2; cdr3_aa: CASSPPGFNTGELFF; cdr3_nt: TGTGCCAGCTCACCACCTGGCTTTAACACCGGGGAGCTGTTTTTT
d_call: NA; v_call: TRBV19; clone_size: NA; j_call: TRBJ1-1; cdr3_aa: CASRWGLGGNTEAFF; cdr3_nt: TGTGCCAGTCGCTGGGGGCTGGGCGGAAACACTGAAGCTTTCTTT
d_call: NA; v_call: TRBV5-1; clone_size: NA; j_call: TRBJ2-1; cdr3_aa: CASSLKDFWASSYNEQFF; cdr3_nt: TGCGCCAGCAGCTTGAAGGATTTCTGGGCGAGCTCCTACAATGAGCAGTTCTTC
d_call: TRBD1; v_call: TRBV28; clone_size: NA; j_call: TRBJ1-5; cdr3_aa: CASSLWTGAGFGPQHF; cdr3_nt: TGTGCCAGCAGTTTATGGACAGGGGCGGGTTTTGGGCCCCAGCATTTT
d_call: TRBD1; v_call: TRBV6-5; clone_size: NA; j_call: TRBJ2-5; cdr3_aa: CASRDRGYWETQYF; cdr3_nt: TGTGCCAGCCGGGACAGGGGTTATTGGGAGACCCAGTACTTC
d_call: NA; v_call: TRBV29-1; clone_size: once; j_call: TRBJ2-7; cdr3_aa: CSVSKAGSSYEQYF; cdr3_nt: TGCAGCGTTTCCAAAGCGGGCAGCTCCTACGAGCAGTACTTC
d_call: NA; v_call: TRBV27; clone_size: NA; j_call: TRBJ2-1; cdr3_aa: CASSPRGGGYNEQFF; cdr3_nt: TGTGCCAGCAGTCCCAGGGGAGGGGGTTACAATGAGCAGTTCTTC
d_call: NA; v_call: TRBV5-1; clone_size: NA; j_call: TRBJ2-7; cdr3_aa: CASSLVGDYEQYF; cdr3_nt: TGCGCCAGCAGCTTGGTGGGGGACTACGAGCAGTACTTC
d_call: NA; v_call: TRBV7-8; clone_size: NA; j_call: TRBJ1-2; cdr3_aa: CASSFLLGPPSGYTF; cdr3_nt: TGTGCCAGCAGCTTCTTACTCGGGCCTCCCAGTGGCTACACCTTC
d_call: TRBD1; v_call: TRBV16; clone_size: NA; j_call: TRBJ1-1; cdr3_aa: CASSQADRGWNTEAFF; cdr3_nt: TGTGCCAGCAGCCAAGCGGACAGGGGGTGGAACACTGAAGCTTTCTTT
d_call: NA; v_call: TRBV27; clone_size: NA; j_call: TRBJ2-3; cdr3_aa: CASSLYTGRESTDTQYF; cdr3_nt: TGTGCCAGCAGTTTATATACAGGGCGGGAAAGCACAGATACGCAGTATTTT
d_call: TRBD1; v_call: TRBV19; clone_size: NA; j_call: TRBJ2-5; cdr3_aa: CASSILGQGIETQYF; cdr3_nt: TGTGCCAGTAGTATATTGGGACAGGGTATAGAGACCCAGTACTTC
d_call: NA; v_call: TRBV5-1; clone_size: few; j_call: TRBJ2-7; cdr3_aa: CASSSALGGAYEQYF; cdr3_nt: TGCGCCAGCAGCTCGGCTTTGGGGGGAGCCTACGAGCAGTACTTC
d_call: TRBD2; v_call: TRBV28; clone_size: once; j_call: TRBJ2-2; cdr3_aa: CASSFLPLAGTGELFF; cdr3_nt: TGTGCCAGCAGTTTTTTGCCACTAGCGGGAACCGGGGAGCTGTTTTTT
d_call: NA; v_call: TRBV10-2; clone_size: NA; j_call: TRBJ2-7; cdr3_aa: CASRGGGYEQYF; cdr3_nt: TGCGCCAGCAGGGGGGGTGGCTACGAGCAGTACTTC
d_call: NA; v_call: TRBV5-5; clone_size: once; j_call: TRBJ2-2; cdr3_aa: CASSLVGLHTGELFF; cdr3_nt: TGTGCCAGCAGCTTGGTGGGACTCCACACCGGGGAGCTGTTTTTT
d_call: TRBD2; v_call: TRBV5-1; clone_size: NA; j_call: TRBJ2-1; cdr3_aa: CASSLAISGRVYNEQFF; cdr3_nt: TGCGCCAGCAGCTTGGCGATTAGCGGGAGGGTCTACAATGAGCAGTTCTTC
d_call: NA; v_call: TRBV5-1; clone_size: NA; j_call: TRBJ2-5; cdr3_aa: CASSFTGSSGETQYF; cdr3_nt: TGCGCCAGCAGCTTTACAGGGAGTAGTGGGGAGACCCAGTACTTC
d_call: NA; v_call: TRBV7-3; clone_size: once; j_call: TRBJ2-5; cdr3_aa: CASSLQVGETQYF; cdr3_nt: TGTGCCAGCAGCTTACAGGTTGGGGAGACCCAGTACTTC
d_call: NA; v_call: TRBV27; clone_size: NA; j_call: TRBJ1-1; cdr3_aa: CASSLKENTEAFF; cdr3_nt: TGTGCCAGCAGTTTAAAGGAGAACACTGAAGCTTTCTTT
d_call: NA; v_call: TRBV28; clone_size: NA; j_call: TRBJ1-6; cdr3_aa: CASNSNPSPLHF; cdr3_nt: TGTGCCAGCAACTCGAATCCCTCACCCCTCCACTTT
d_call: TRBD1; v_call: TRBV7-9; clone_size: NA; j_call: TRBJ2-7; cdr3_aa: CASGGQGTFYEQYF; cdr3_nt: TGTGCCAGTGGGGGACAGGGGACTTTCTACGAGCAGTACTTC
d_call: NA; v_call: TRBV5-1; clone_size: NA; j_call: TRBJ2-7; cdr3_aa: CASGEVSSVYEQYF; cdr3_nt: TGCGCCAGCGGCGAGGTGTCGTCTGTCTACGAGCAGTACTTC
d_call: NA; v_call: TRBV27; clone_size: few; j_call: TRBJ2-2; cdr3_aa: CASTLLVSGELFF; cdr3_nt: TGTGCCAGCACCCTACTAGTATCCGGGGAGCTGTTTTTT
d_call: NA; v_call: TRBV29-1; clone_size: once; j_call: TRBJ2-3; cdr3_aa: CSQRGGDLTQYF; cdr3_nt: TGCAGCCAAAGAGGGGGGGACCTTACGCAGTATTTT
d_call: NA; v_call: TRBV7-3; clone_size: NA; j_call: TRBJ2-2; cdr3_aa: CASSPGGGSTGELFF; cdr3_nt: TGTGCCAGCAGCCCGGGAGGGGGCTCCACCGGGGAGCTGTTTTTT
d_call: NA; v_call: TRBV19; clone_size: NA; j_call: TRBJ1-5; cdr3_aa: CASTEGSYQPQHF; cdr3_nt: TGTGCCAGTACCGAGGGCTCCTATCAGCCCCAGCATTTT
d_call: NA; v_call: TRBV5-5; clone_size: NA; j_call: TRBJ1-2; cdr3_aa: CASYRGTASKGGYGYTF; cdr3_nt: TGTGCCAGCTACCGGGGCACAGCGTCAAAAGGGGGCTATGGCTACACCTTC
d_call: TRBD2; v_call: TRBV27; clone_size: NA; j_call: TRBJ2-7; cdr3_aa: CASSGVAGGEQYF; cdr3_nt: TGTGCCAGCAGTGGGGTCGCGGGGGGCGAGCAGTACTTC
d_call: NA; v_call: TRBV5-1; clone_size: NA; j_call: TRBJ2-7; cdr3_aa: CASSLGQSSSYEQYF; cdr3_nt: TGCGCCAGCAGCTTGGGCCAGTCGTCCTCCTACGAGCAGTACTTC
d_call: NA; v_call: TRBV5-1; clone_size: few; j_call: TRBJ1-1; cdr3_aa: CASSLVEGTNTEAFF; cdr3_nt: TGCGCCAGCAGCTTGGTGGAGGGGACTAACACTGAAGCTTTCTTT
d_call: TRBD1; v_call: TRBV5-1; clone_size: NA; j_call: TRBJ2-2; cdr3_aa: CASSLEGAGGELFF; cdr3_nt: TGCGCCAGCAGCTTGGAGGGGGCCGGCGGGGAGCTGTTTTTT
d_call: NA; v_call: TRBV7-3; clone_size: once; j_call: TRBJ2-3; cdr3_aa: CASSLGRLGDTSTDTQYF; cdr3_nt: TGTGCCAGCAGCTTGGGGAGGTTGGGAGACACCTCCACAGATACGCAGTATTTT
d_call: NA; v_call: TRBV7-3; clone_size: NA; j_call: TRBJ1-1; cdr3_aa: CASSLIEGTEAFF; cdr3_nt: TGTGCCAGCAGCTTAATAGAGGGGACTGAAGCTTTCTTT
d_call: NA; v_call: TRBV4-3; clone_size: NA; j_call: TRBJ2-4; cdr3_aa: CASSQDWGIQYF; cdr3_nt: TGCGCCAGCAGCCAAGATTGGGGAATTCAGTACTTC
d_call: NA; v_call: TRBV6-1; clone_size: NA; j_call: TRBJ2-2; cdr3_aa: CASSVEGSTGELFF; cdr3_nt: TGTGCCAGCAGTGTGGAGGGGTCCACCGGGGAGCTGTTTTTT
d_call: NA; v_call: TRBV27; clone_size: once; j_call: TRBJ2-7; cdr3_aa: CASSSYPYEQYF; cdr3_nt: TGTGCCAGCAGTTCCTACCCCTACGAGCAGTACTTC
d_call: NA; v_call: TRBV28; clone_size: NA; j_call: TRBJ1-4; cdr3_aa: CASSPQGKLFF; cdr3_nt: TGTGCCAGCAGTCCCCAGGGAAAACTGTTTTTT
d_call: NA; v_call: TRBV27; clone_size: NA; j_call: TRBJ1-5; cdr3_aa: CASSPQAYSNQPQHF; cdr3_nt: TGTGCCAGCAGTCCACAGGCCTATAGCAATCAGCCCCAGCATTTT
d_call: TRBD2; v_call: TRBV29-1; clone_size: NA; j_call: TRBJ2-3; cdr3_aa: CSVEGLAGGSWADTQYF; cdr3_nt: TGCAGCGTTGAAGGACTAGCGGGGGGTAGCTGGGCAGATACGCAGTATTTT
d_call: NA; v_call: TRBV6-1; clone_size: NA; j_call: TRBJ2-7; cdr3_aa: CASSEALAGPYEQYF; cdr3_nt: TGTGCCAGCAGTGAAGCGCTTGCAGGGCCCTACGAGCAGTACTTC
d_call: NA; v_call: TRBV2; clone_size: few; j_call: TRBJ2-5; cdr3_aa: CASSRDNQETQYF; cdr3_nt: TGTGCCAGCAGCCGGGACAACCAAGAGACCCAGTACTTC
d_call: NA; v_call: TRBV7-2; clone_size: NA; j_call: TRBJ1-4; cdr3_aa: CASSLVSGGGEKLFF; cdr3_nt: TGTGCCAGCAGCTTAGTCTCTGGGGGCGGTGAAAAACTGTTTTTT